The 32 T cell receptor beta chains below come from one sample, sequenced in a study of spatial heterogeneity in lung cancer. Antigen specificity for these receptors is unknown. General observations from the study: Counts of expanded alpha and beta TCRs within tumors tracked the tumor nonsynonymous mutation count.

TCRdb recomputed calls from the 5' RACE reads with MiXCR, one row per CDR3 protein. The sample holds tens of thousands of distinct CDR3 sequences, about 4.4% seen once. Documented time point: sample taken at primary tumor resection. The sample here was lung tumor tissue, taken at surgery. These receptors were obtained from a male donor with early-stage non-small cell lung cancer.

This clonotype was observed at least ten times. The chain carries TRBV20-1 and TRBJ2-5; unclear D gene. Germline V gene lookup returns CDR1 DFQATT and CDR2 SNEGSKA (reference sequence). The ends were cut back, 1 base at V and 3 bases at J, with 9 bases in the middle. The CDR3 sequence is 13 residues long. The CDR3: CSARVDSEETQYF. CDR3 in DNA: TGCAGTGCTAGAGTTGACTCGGAAGAGACCCAGTACTTC.

Only a few counts were recorded for this clonotype. The chain has TRBV28 and TRBJ2-7; D call uncertain. Trimming took off 5 bases at V and 4 bases at J, with 9 bases between the two ends. Germline lookup yields CDR1 MDHEN and CDR2 SYDVKM. This CDR3 contains 12 residues. The CDR3 coding sequence is TGTGCCAGCAGTCTGACGGATTACGAGCAGTACTTC. Its translation: CASSLTDYEQYF.

The sample holds many counts of this clonotype. The genes are TRBV4-2 and TRBJ2-7, with 10 bases lining up with TRBD1. The CDR3 runs 15 residues. The trim removed 4 bases at V and 6 bases at J, leaving 9 bases unmatched. The germline V gene encodes CDR1 LGHNA and CDR2 YNFKEQ. This CDR3 is CASSREGTGAAEQYF. CDR3 bases: TGTGCCAGCAGCCGGGAAGGGACAGGGGCGGCCGAGCAGTACTTC.

This clonotype was detected only a few times. The genes are TRBV20-1 and TRBJ1-5; TRBD1 agrees at 7 bases. CDR3 length equals 16 residues. The germline V gene encodes CDR1 DFQATT and CDR2 SNEGSKA (reference sequence). V lost 5 bases to trimming and J lost 0 bases; unmatched junction nucleotides: 10. The CDR3 DNA sequence: TGCAGTGCTTCAGCTATCGGGACAGCTAGCAATCAGCCCCAGCATTTT. Its protein is CSASAIGTASNQPQHF.

This clonotype occurred many times. The chain couples TRBV23-1 to TRBJ2-7; no clear D. TRBV23-1 is designated an ORF whose function remains uncertain. The CDR3 extends over 15 amino acids. V dropped 2 bases and J dropped 4 bases, with 15 bases sitting between them. The CDR3 bases are TGCGCCAGCAGTCAAAGGGTACTCGAACAATACGAGCAGTACTTC. Protein product: CASSQRVLEQYEQYF.

Ten or more counts support this clonotype. The chain's CDR3 is CAIRVQGDNEQFF. The CDR3 DNA reads TGTGCCATCCGGGTACAGGGGGACAATGAGCAGTTCTTC. This chain joins TRBV6-6 and TRBJ2-1; 8 nucleotides agree with TRBD1. The CDR3 consists of 13 residues. Germline CDR1 MNHNY, CDR2 SVGAGI (reference sequence). The J segment lost 5 bases and the V segment lost 10 bases, leaving 7 bases of the junction unmatched.

There are many counts of this clonotype. This rearrangement joins TRBV12-3 or TRBV12-4 to TRBJ2-5; weak D call: TRBD2 (5 bases). The CDR3 is made up of 15 amino acids. V lost 5 bases and J 3 bases, leaving 16 bases between the germline ends. For the CDR3, the DNA is TGTGCCAGCAGTCTGACGGGATTTTCAAAAGAGACCCAGTACTTC. It encodes CASSLTGFSKETQYF.

This clonotype occurred many times. The genes are TRBV7-2 and TRBJ1-2, with 7 bases that match TRBD1. CDR1 is SGHTA, CDR2 FQGNSA, per germline. V gave up 5 bases and J gave up 6 bases; unmatched junction bases: 9. The CDR3 is 14 residues long. Here the CDR3 reads CASSHQTGKNGYTF. CDR3 nucleotides: TGTGCCAGCAGCCACCAGACAGGGAAGAATGGCTACACCTTC. The full variable domain, its missing parts supplied by reference TRBV7-2 and TRBJ1-2, is GAGVSQSPSNKVTEKGKDVELRCDPISGHTALYWYRQSLGQGLEFLIYFQGNSAPDKSGLPSDRFSAERTGGSVSTLTIQRTQQEDSAVYLCASSHQTGKNGYTFGSGTRLTVV.

In this sample, this clonotype turned up many times. The chain couples TRBV7-2 to TRBJ2-2; D remains unclear. The CDR3 totals 13 residues. The V end lost 2 bases, the J end lost 5 bases, and 6 bases lay between the germline ends. The germline V gene encodes CDR1 SGHTA and CDR2 FQGNSA. Written as DNA, the CDR3 is TGTGCCAGCAGCTTAAGGGAAACCGGGGAGCTGTTTTTT. Protein sequence: CASSLRETGELFF.

This clonotype was seen only a few times. The chain is built from TRBV28 and TRBJ1-5; maybe TRBD1 (6 bases). Germline CDR1 reads MDHEN; CDR2 reads SYDVKM. V lost 7 bases and J lost 0, with 16 bases in between. The CDR3 has 16 residues. The CDR3 is CASILQGAGSNQPQHF. The CDR3 DNA reads as TGTGCCAGCATTCTACAGGGAGCAGGTAGCAATCAGCCCCAGCATTTT.

The chain recombines TRBV7-2 with TRBJ2-2; the match to TRBD1 covers 9 bases. Per the germline V gene, CDR1 is SGHTA and CDR2 is FQGNSA. V lost 4 bases, J lost 6 bases, and 6 bases stayed unmatched. The CDR3 length is 15 residues. CDR3 region: CASSSGQGWAGELFF. The DNA for the CDR3 is TGTGCCAGCAGCTCTGGACAGGGGTGGGCCGGGGAGCTGTTTTTT.

This clonotype was recorded at least ten times. The V call is TRBV6-6, the J call TRBJ2-3; maybe TRBD1 (5 bases). The CDR3 covers 16 residues. Between the trimmed V and J ends, which lost 6 bases and 3 bases, there was a span of 19 bases. Germline CDR1 MNHNY, CDR2 SVGAGI (reference sequence). In DNA, the CDR3 is TGTGCCAGCAGCCTGACCGGACACCAAGAAACAGATACGCAGTATTTT. It codes for CASSLTGHQETDTQYF.

In this sample, this clonotype turned up many times. J is TRBJ2-6 and V is TRBV6-6, with a tentative D call TRBD2 (6 bases). In germline, CDR1 is MNHNY, CDR2 SVGAGI (reference sequence). V lost 6 bases and J lost 4, with 28 bases in between. The length of the CDR3 is 20 residues. This CDR3 reads CASSSVSVALAPYGANVLTF. The CDR3 DNA reads as TGTGCCAGCAGCTCGGTCTCTGTGGCACTAGCTCCATACGGGGCCAACGTCCTGACTTTC.

This clonotype was seen at least ten times. The chain couples TRBV20-1 to TRBJ1-1, with D hard to call. Germline assignment: CDR1 DFQATT and CDR2 SNEGSKA (reference sequence). There are 15 residues in the CDR3. V dropped 1 base and J dropped 0 bases, with 12 bases sitting between them. Here the CDR3 reads CSARGAPGMNTEAFF. The CDR3 DNA reads TGCAGTGCTAGAGGGGCGCCGGGGATGAACACTGAAGCTTTCTTT.

This chain joins TRBV30 and TRBJ2-1, with TRBD1 identical over 9 bases. Germline assignment: CDR1 GTSNPN and CDR2 SVGIG (reference sequence). V gave up 4 bases and J gave up 2 bases; unmatched junction bases: 6. The CDR3 contains 15 residues. CDR3 amino acids: CAWNGQGLPYNEQFF. The CDR3 DNA sequence: TGTGCCTGGAACGGACAGGGGTTACCCTACAATGAGCAGTTCTTC.

This clonotype qualifies as medium-sized. The chain recombines TRBV7-6 with TRBJ1-1; unclear D gene. The CDR3 sequence is 14 residues long. V lost 1 base and J 2 bases, leaving 8 bases between the germline ends. Germline CDR1 and CDR2: SGHVS and FNYEAQ. The CDR3 nucleotides read TGTGCCAGCAGCTTAGAATCCGATAACACTGAAGCTTTCTTT. Protein product: CASSLESDNTEAFF.

The V and J genes are TRBV18 and TRBJ1-2; unclear D gene. Germline CDR1 KGHSH, CDR2 LQKENI. The CDR3 contains 13 residues. V gave up 4 bases and J gave up 4 bases, with 10 bases separating them. For the CDR3, the DNA is TGTGCCAGCTCACACGAACCAGGCTATGGCTACACCTTC. Its translation is CASSHEPGYGYTF.

This clonotype occurred a few times. The CDR3, as DNA: TGCAGTGCTACCTTCCCTCGACAGGTCCTTAATGAAAAACTGTTTTTT. Its protein product is CSATFPRQVLNEKLFF. V gene TRBV20-1 combines with J gene TRBJ1-4, with D possibly matching TRBD1 (6 bases). Trimming shortened V by 4 bases and J by 4 bases, and 19 bases separated the two germline ends. The CDR3 length is 16 residues. The germline CDR1 and CDR2 sequences are DFQATT and SNEGSKA (reference sequence).

This clonotype occurred many times. The CDR3 loop is CASSLTSGGSGETQYF. For the CDR3, the DNA is TGTGCCAGCAGCTTGACTAGCGGGGGATCGGGAGAGACCCAGTACTTC. The chain joins TRBV5-5 to TRBJ2-5; 11 bases match TRBD2. The germline V gene has CDR1 SGHKS and CDR2 YYEKEE (reference sequence). CDR3 length: 16 amino acids. The junction had 6 bases not matched to a gene; V was cut back by 1 base and J by 4 bases.

In its sample, this clonotype ranks as medium-sized. This CDR3 reads CSASPLVSYNEQFF. The CDR3 region has the DNA TGCAGTGCTAGCCCCTTAGTATCCTACAATGAGCAGTTCTTC. The chain couples TRBV20-1 to TRBJ2-1, with unresolved D. The V and J ends lost 3 bases and 1 base respectively, with 10 bases between them. CDR3 length equals 14 residues. Germline V CDR1 and CDR2: DFQATT, SNEGSKA (reference sequence).

The table lists this clonotype with many counts. The genes are TRBV5-1 and TRBJ2-6; no definite D call. The germline CDR1 and CDR2 sequences are SGHRS and YFSETQ. V was trimmed by 4 bases and J by 2 bases, leaving 4 bases between them. The CDR3 runs 13 residues. In nucleotides, the CDR3 is TGCGCCAGCAGCCTTGCTGGGGCCAACGTCCTGACTTTC. Translated: CASSLAGANVLTF.

The chain uses TRBV18 and TRBJ2-1, with 8 bases aligning to TRBD2. CDR1 KGHSH and CDR2 LQKENI come from the germline V gene. V was pared by 3 bases and J by 10 bases, with 5 bases of the junction left unmatched. The CDR3 length is 13 residues. The CDR3 DNA follows: TGTGCCAGCTCACCGGGTTCTAGCGGGGAGCAGTTCTTC. It specifies CASSPGSSGEQFF.

This clonotype was detected ten times or more. The gene calls are TRBV6-2 or TRBV6-3 and TRBJ1-5; D is unclear. The V end lost 5 bases, the J end lost 4 bases, and 12 bases lay between the germline ends. The CDR3 extends over 14 amino acids. Germline CDR1 reads MNHEY; CDR2 reads SVGEGT. The CDR3: CASSHYQANQPQHF. Here the CDR3 DNA reads TGTGCCAGCAGTCATTATCAAGCGAATCAGCCCCAGCATTTT.

The sample holds many counts of this clonotype. This chain uses TRBV7-3 with TRBJ1-1; no clear D. CDR3 size: 13 residues. Looked up from germline, CDR1 is SGHTA and CDR2 is FQGTGA. Trimming removed 2 bases at V and 3 bases at J, with 7 bases between. CDR3 sequence (DNA): TGTGCCAGCAGCTTATGGCTGGACACTGAAGCTTTCTTT. Its protein product is CASSLWLDTEAFF.

This clonotype was observed a few times. The chain carries TRBV11-2 and TRBJ2-7; D uncertain. This CDR3 contains 12 residues. The V end lost 3 bases, the J end lost 5 bases, and 8 bases lay between the germline ends. Germline assignment: CDR1 SGHAT and CDR2 FQNNGV. The CDR3 sequence: CASSFPRNEQYF. CDR3 coding DNA: TGTGCCAGCAGCTTCCCTAGGAACGAGCAGTACTTC.

This clonotype was counted ten times or more. The chain joins TRBV6-6 to TRBJ2-2; TRBD2 aligns across 9 bases. Trimming took 5 bases from V and 5 from J; bases not matched to a gene: 9. The germline V gene encodes CDR1 MNHNY and CDR2 SVGAGI (reference sequence). This CDR3 comprises 16 residues. The CDR3: CASSVPGTSGTGELFF. CDR3 nucleotides: TGTGCCAGCAGTGTACCGGGAACTAGCGGGACCGGGGAGCTGTTTTTT.

At least ten counts were recorded for this clonotype. This chain links TRBV12-3 or TRBV12-4 with TRBJ2-5; 7 bases are a match to TRBD2. Losses at the gene ends were 5 bases for V and 0 bases for J; bases not matched to a gene: 9. There are 16 residues in the CDR3. CDR3 DNA: TGTGCCAGCAGTCCCGGGGGTAGCGGGTACCAAGAGACCCAGTACTTC. This codes for CASSPGGSGYQETQYF.

This clonotype showed up many times. This sequence joins TRBV29-1 and TRBJ2-7; D possibly corresponds to TRBD2 (7 bases). The V gene lost 4 bases and the J gene lost 6 bases, with 19 bases spanning the gap. The CDR3 covers 14 residues. CDR1 and CDR2 from the germline V gene are SQVTM and ANQGSEA. The CDR3 reads CSVVRGGRASEQYF. The CDR3 DNA reads as TGCAGCGTTGTTAGGGGGGGGCGCGCCTCCGAGCAGTACTTC.

This clonotype was found a few times. The chain joins TRBV7-9 to TRBJ2-4; possibly TRBD2 for D (6 bases). The CDR3 is 14 amino acids. The ends were cut back, 5 bases at V and 11 bases at J, with 19 bases in the middle. CDR1 and CDR2 from the germline V gene are SEHNR and FQNEAQ (reference sequence). The CDR3 spells CASSLLSGGPVQYF. The CDR3, as DNA: TGTGCCAGCAGCCTCCTATCCGGGGGTCCCGTTCAGTACTTC.

This clonotype was seen many times. The chain is built from TRBV6-5 and TRBJ2-7, with D perhaps being TRBD1 or TRBD2 (5 bases each). V was cut by 7 bases and J by 2 bases, with 15 bases left in between. In germline, CDR1 is MNHEY, CDR2 SVGAGI. This CDR3 is built from 14 residues. In DNA, the CDR3 is TGTGCCAGCACCGGGACCAATCCTCCCTACGAGCAGTACTTC. Its protein product is CASTGTNPPYEQYF.

The sample holds many counts of this clonotype. The CDR3 loop is CASSQEGSGDNEQFF. The CDR3 DNA is TGTGCCAGCAGCCAAGAAGGGAGCGGGGACAATGAGCAGTTCTTC. This chain connects TRBV3-2 to TRBJ2-1; no DNA check was done on the table's D call, TRBD2. TRBV3-2 constitutes a pseudogene. CDR3 length: 15 amino acids.

There are many counts of this clonotype. The chain links TRBV5-1 to TRBJ2-1, with D tentatively TRBD1 or TRBD2 (5 bases each). The CDR3 consists of 13 residues. CDR1 and CDR2 (germline): SGHRS, YFSETQ. V shed 3 bases and J shed 7 bases, with 11 bases lying between them. The CDR3 here is CASSWGSGNEQFF. The CDR3, as DNA: TGCGCCAGCAGCTGGGGGTCTGGTAATGAGCAGTTCTTC.